This entry lists 29 T cell receptor beta chains sequenced from one sample in a study of cytomegalovirus exposure and HLA in healthy donors (dated by TCRdb to the late 2010s). Receptor amplification or capture employed the immunoSEQ multiplex PCR assay. The multiplex PCR relied on a mix of 60 forward primers for TCR Vbeta segments and 13 reverse primers for TCR Jbeta segments. In TCRdb, the immuneACCESS table is reduced to in-frame sequences with V and J assigned. These tables do not hold every clone; where another copy was compared, an unresolved V gene accounts for under half, and the others remain unexplained. This sample gives around 84,000 clones in total; 70% to 85% of them show up just once. Roughly an eighth of the sample is taken by the ten largest. Material: PBMCs. All receptors come from a human donor in good health.

The chain links TRBV6-5 to TRBJ1-1; 8 bases match TRBD1. Germline V lookup: CDR1 MNHEY, CDR2 SVGAGI. The length of the CDR3 is 15 residues. Trimming cost V 5 bases and J 1 base; bases outside gene matches: 6. The CDR3 DNA is TGTGCCAGCAGTCAATCCGGGACAGGGAACACTGAAGCTTTCTTT. Its protein is CASSQSGTGNTEAFF.

The chain employs TRBV2 and TRBJ2-7; possible D gene TRBD1, 6 bases. This CDR3 contains 14 residues. V was cut by 8 bases and J by 6 bases, with 20 bases left in between. Germline CDR1 is SNHLY and CDR2 is FYNNEI. CDR3: CASVMRSGAAEQYF. DNA for the CDR3: TGTGCCAGCGTGATGAGGTCAGGGGCGGCCGAGCAGTACTTC.

The rearrangement links TRBV19 to TRBJ1-2; 12 bases are a match to TRBD1. CDR1 and CDR2 from the germline V gene are LNHDA and SQIVND (reference sequence). The CDR3 consists of 13 residues. V shed 8 bases, J shed 3 bases, and the junction held 1 base outside the gene matches. This CDR3 reads CASGTGGDYGYTF. The CDR3 DNA reads TGTGCCAGTGGGACAGGGGGCGACTATGGCTACACCTTC.

The chain has TRBV28 and TRBJ1-3, with 9 bases fitting TRBD1. The CDR3 has 15 amino acids. With 5 bases clipped from V and 3 bases from J, the junction kept 5 bases outside the gene matches. The germline V gene encodes CDR1 MDHEN and CDR2 SYDVKM. CDR3 sequence reads: CASSNTGGVGNTIYF. DNA of the CDR3: TGTGCCAGCAGTAATACAGGGGGCGTTGGAAACACCATATATTTT.

This chain uses TRBV4-3 with TRBJ2-3; 7 nucleotides line up with TRBD2. Trimming took 0 bases from V and 1 from J; bases not matched to a gene: 4. The CDR3 spans 16 residues. CDR1 LGHNA and CDR2 YSLEER come from the germline V gene. CDR3 loop: CASSQDVAGGTDTQYF. CDR3 DNA sequence: TGCGCCAGCAGCCAAGATGTGGCGGGGGGCACAGATACGCAGTATTTT.

This chain joins TRBV7-9 and TRBJ1-4; 7 bases are a match to TRBD1. This CDR3 is 16 amino acids long. In germline, CDR1 is SEHNR, CDR2 FQNEAQ (reference sequence). V lost 5 bases and J lost 4; bases outside the gene matches: 10. The CDR3 DNA reads as TGTGCCAGCAGCGTTAGACAGGGCAATGTTAATGAAAAACTGTTTTTT. Translation: CASSVRQGNVNEKLFF.

J is TRBJ2-7 and V is TRBV7-2, with TRBD2 matching over 8 bases. Germline V gene data show CDR1 as SGHTA and CDR2 as FQGNSA. This CDR3 comprises 15 residues. V was clipped by 4 bases and J by 2 bases; unmatched bases: 7. Here the CDR3 reads CASSSEAGAAYEQYF. The CDR3 DNA reads TGTGCCAGCAGCTCCGAAGCGGGGGCAGCCTACGAGCAGTACTTC.

The chain recombines TRBV9 with TRBJ1-5, with D possibly matching TRBD1 (6 bases). The CDR3 runs to 16 residues. V was shortened by 4 bases and J by 2 bases, with 16 bases between the two germline ends. Looked up from germline, CDR1 is SGDLS and CDR2 is YYNGEE. The CDR3 loop reads CASSPHAQGGNQPQHF. CDR3 coding DNA: TGTGCCAGCAGCCCCCACGCACAGGGAGGCAATCAGCCCCAGCATTTT. The complete variable domain, with remaining parts taken from reference TRBV9 and TRBJ1-5, reads DSGVTQTPKHLITATGQRVTLRCSPRSGDLSVYWYQQSLDQGLQFLIQYYNGEERAKGNILERFSAQQFPDLHSELNLSSLELGDSALYFCASSPHAQGGNQPQHFGDGTRLSIL.

The V and J genes are TRBV5-6 and TRBJ2-1; 9 bases map to TRBD1. Germline V lookup: CDR1 SGHDT, CDR2 YYEEEE. The CDR3 is 14 amino acids. With 4 bases clipped from V and 14 bases from J, the junction kept 13 bases outside the gene matches. The DNA of the CDR3 is TGTGCCAGCAGCCCCGGCCGGGACAGGGCTAGTAAGTTCTTC. The encoded protein is CASSPGRDRASKFF.

V is TRBV7-6 and J is TRBJ2-1; 11 positions match TRBD2. CDR1 is SGHVS, CDR2 FNYEAQ, per germline. This CDR3 is built from 16 residues. Trimming removed 6 bases from V and 4 bases from J; junction bases left unmatched: 8. The CDR3 nucleotides are TGTGCCAGCAGTCCTCAACTAGCGGGGGCGTACAATGAGCAGTTCTTC. Its translation: CASSPQLAGAYNEQFF.

The CDR3 DNA reads as TGTGCCAGCAGCTTGTTTGGGGGCTTAGGCGGCTACACCTTC. This sequence encodes CASSLFGGLGGYTF. This rearrangement joins TRBV5-4 to TRBJ1-2; D is possibly TRBD1 (6 bases). The CDR3 is made up of 14 amino acids. Germline V gene data show CDR1 as SGHNT and CDR2 as YYREEE (reference sequence). Trimming cost V 1 base and J 8 bases, with 15 bases left between them. Complete variable domain (other parts from reference TRBV5-4 and TRBJ1-2): ETGVTQSPTHLIKTRGQQVTLRCSSQSGHNTVSWYQQALGQGPQFIFQYYREEENGRGNFPPRFSGLQFPNYSSELNVNALELDDSALYLCASSLFGGLGGYTFGSGTRLTVV.

This clone was recorded only once. The V and J genes are TRBV4-1 and TRBJ1-1; D remains ambiguous. CDR3 size: 16 residues. Trimming cost V 0 bases and J 1 base, with 12 bases left between them. The germline CDR1 and CDR2 sequences are MGHRA and YSYEKL. CDR3 nucleotide sequence: TGCGCCAGCAGCCAAGATCAGATCCGGGGGAACACTGAAGCTTTCTTT. Translation: CASSQDQIRGNTEAFF.

The table lists this clone with a few counts. The chain carries TRBV21-1 and TRBJ2-1; no DNA check was done on the table's D call, TRBD1. TRBV21-1 is tagged as a pseudogene. The CDR3 has 13 residues. Here the CDR3 DNA reads TGTGCCCGGAAGGAGGGGGCGAACGATGAGCAGTTCTTC. It yields the protein CARKEGANDEQFF.

As DNA, the CDR3 is TGTGCCAGCAGTTCCCAAGGTGTAGGGGGCGGCAACGAGCAGTACTTC. It yields the protein CASSSQGVGGGNEQYF. The V gene is TRBV6-5, the J gene TRBJ2-7, with 7 positions matching TRBD1. CDR3 size: 16 residues. Looked up from germline, CDR1 is MNHEY and CDR2 is SVGAGI. The trim removed 4 bases at V and 5 bases at J, leaving 14 bases unmatched.

This rearrangement joins TRBV10-1 to TRBJ2-3; 15 nucleotides agree with TRBD2. From germline, CDR1 is WNHNN and CDR2 SYGVQD (reference sequence). The J segment lost 7 bases and the V segment lost 9 bases, leaving 2 bases of the junction unmatched. The CDR3 runs to 13 residues. CDR3 DNA sequence: TGCGCCAGGGGACTAGCGGGGGGTTATACGCAGTATTTT. Translating it yields CARGLAGGYTQYF.

The chain joins TRBV4-1 to TRBJ2-4; TRBD2 aligns across 12 bases. V was pared by 0 bases and J by 2 bases, with 8 bases of the junction left unmatched. CDR3 length: 19 residues. Germline-derived CDR1 and CDR2 are MGHRA and YSYEKL. This CDR3 reads CASSQDLASGGATKNIQYF. The CDR3 nucleotides are TGCGCCAGCAGCCAAGATCTGGCTAGCGGGGGGGCAACCAAAAACATTCAGTACTTC.

V and J are TRBV25-1 and TRBJ1-2; unclear D gene. This CDR3 region has 14 residues. CDR1 and CDR2 (germline): MGHDK, SYGVNS. V lost 5 bases and J 0 bases, leaving 10 bases between the germline ends. The CDR3 DNA sequence: TGTGCCAGCAGTACGAGGGCAGCTAACTATGGCTACACCTTC. Protein product: CASSTRAANYGYTF.

This clone came up once. The chain recombines TRBV15 with TRBJ2-7; 10 nucleotides agree with TRBD1. After removal of 0 bases from V and 3 bases from J, the junction contained 5 bases not matched to a gene. CDR3 length equals 16 residues. From germline, CDR1 is LNHNV and CDR2 YYDKDF (reference sequence). The DNA of the CDR3 is TGTGCCACCAGCAGAGAAAGGACAGGGGGTTTCTACGAGCAGTACTTC. As protein: CATSRERTGGFYEQYF.

For this clone: The junction departs from germline at one end; a sequencing error may be responsible. The V and J genes are TRBV6-6 and TRBJ1-2; D is perhaps TRBD1 (5 bases). The length of the CDR3 is 12 residues. CDR1 is MNHNY, CDR2 SVGAGI, per germline (reference sequence). The CDR3 sequence: CASSRQNYGYPF. DNA for the CDR3: TGTGCCAGCAGCCGACAGAACTATGGCTACCCCTTC.

The chain carries TRBV28 and TRBJ1-3; D is undetermined. The germline V gene has CDR1 MDHEN and CDR2 SYDVKM. CDR3 size: 15 residues. Trimming took off 8 bases at V and 0 bases at J, with 14 bases between the two ends. The CDR3 here is CASSSPESSGNTIYF. The CDR3 bases are TGTGCCAGCTCAAGCCCGGAGAGCTCTGGAAACACCATATATTTT.

This clone was found once. This rearrangement joins TRBV15 to TRBJ1-4; 8 nucleotides align to TRBD1. From germline, CDR1 is LNHNV and CDR2 YYDKDF (reference sequence). The CDR3 covers 14 residues. The junction had 4 bases not matched to a gene; V was cut back by 3 bases and J by 7 bases. CDR3 DNA sequence: TGTGCCACCAGCAGGAACAGGGGGGGTGAAAAACTGTTTTTT. It yields the protein CATSRNRGGEKLFF.

The chain carries TRBV4-3 and TRBJ2-1; 10 bases map to TRBD2. The J segment lost 0 bases and the V segment lost 3 bases, leaving 5 bases of the junction unmatched. Per the germline V gene, CDR1 is LGHNA and CDR2 is YSLEER. CDR3 length: 17 residues. The CDR3 region has the DNA TGCGCCAGCAGCCATGGTAGCGGGGGGAGCTCCTACAATGAGCAGTTCTTC. Its protein is CASSHGSGGSSYNEQFF.

J is TRBJ2-1 and V is TRBV7-2; 13 nucleotides agree with TRBD2. CDR3 length: 18 residues. Trimming cost V 5 bases and J 2 bases; bases outside gene matches: 9. CDR1 and CDR2 from the germline V gene are SGHTA and FQGNSA. In DNA, the CDR3 is TGTGCCAGCAGCGCCCGCCTCACTAGCGGGGGGGCCTACAATGAGCAGTTCTTC. Translation gives CASSARLTSGGAYNEQFF.

V and J are TRBV25-1 and TRBJ2-1; the D gene is possibly TRBD2 (6 bases). The CDR3 sequence is 15 residues long. V lost 1 base, J lost 3 bases, and 10 bases lay in between. Germline V gives CDR1 MGHDK, CDR2 SYGVNS. CDR3 sequence: CASSEWVADYNEQFF. CDR3 DNA: TGTGCCAGCAGTGAATGGGTAGCGGACTACAATGAGCAGTTCTTC.

The chain recombines TRBV5-1 with TRBJ1-2; no clear D gene. The V gene lost 4 bases and the J gene lost 4 bases, with 14 bases spanning the gap. Per the germline V gene, CDR1 is SGHRS and CDR2 is YFSETQ. The CDR3 runs to 14 residues. The CDR3 nucleotides are TGCGCCAGCAGCGACGACACAGCAGCCTATGGCTACACCTTC. This translates into CASSDDTAAYGYTF.

The V gene is TRBV27, the J gene TRBJ1-2, with TRBD1 matching over 9 bases. Germline V gene sequence: CDR1 MNHEY, CDR2 SMNVEV (reference sequence). The CDR3 is made up of 16 amino acids. The junction had 13 bases not matched to a gene; V was cut back by 2 bases and J by 9 bases. CDR3 sequence: CASSLAGTGNFGSYTF. The CDR3, as DNA: TGTGCCAGCAGTTTAGCGGGGACAGGGAACTTTGGAAGCTACACCTTC.

The rearrangement joins TRBV6-5 to TRBJ1-3; D is uncertain. V shed 5 bases and J shed 1 base, with 12 bases lying between them. Germline CDR1 reads MNHEY; CDR2 reads SVGAGI. The CDR3 spans 15 residues. CDR3 sequence reads: CASSVSGRSGNTIYF. In DNA, the CDR3 is TGTGCCAGCAGTGTCTCCGGGAGATCTGGAAACACCATATATTTT.

The chain is built from TRBV12-5 and TRBJ2-5, with TRBD1 matching 7 bases. This CDR3 has 13 residues. The germline V gene has CDR1 LGHNT and CDR2 FRNRAP. With V trimmed by 2 bases and J by 5 bases, 2 bases remained unmatched. CDR3 amino acids: CASGLTRGETQYF. Written as DNA, the CDR3 is TGTGCTAGTGGTTTGACCAGGGGGGAGACCCAGTACTTC.

This clone was seen more than once but under ten times. This chain links TRBV12-2 with TRBJ1-5; TRBD1 was called by the table and not checked on the DNA. TRBV12-2 is noted as a pseudogene. The length of the CDR3 is 18 residues. CDR3 protein: CATVEGALTLYSNQPQHF. Here the CDR3 DNA reads TGTGCCACGGTGGAGGGGGCCCTAACTCTCTATAGCAATCAGCCCCAGCATTTT.